Listed below are T cell receptor beta chains from one sample, sequenced in a study of memory CD4+ T cells and cytomegalovirus serostatus. Profiling relied on immunoSEQ multiplex PCR, and the TCRdb table lists in-frame clones only, not all of them. Of tens of thousands of clones in the sample, about 77% were seen once. Sequenced: memory CD4+ T cells from blood. The receptors come from an adult in good health and CMV-seronegative. The CDR3 runs from the conserved cysteine through the conserved F or W. Fields, in order: D gene, clone size, CDR3 length, V gene, J gene, CDR3 DNA, CDR3 protein. A D gene is named only where the DNA matches it firmly. Only part of the rows carry a size: once, few, many, or a class if the clone is expanded.

TRBD1	NA	16	TRBV19	TRBJ1-3	TGTGCCAGTAGTACAACCGGGACAGAATCTGGAAACACCATATATTTT	CASSTTGTESGNTIYF
TRBD1	NA	13	TRBV6-5	TRBJ1-2	TGTGCCAGCAGTTTACAGGGGGCTGAGGGCTACACCTTC	CASSLQGAEGYTF
NA	NA	14	TRBV7-8	TRBJ2-5	TGTGCCAGCAGCCAGGCGGAGCGCCAAGAGACCCAGTACTTC	CASSQAERQETQYF
NA	NA	16	TRBV9	TRBJ2-7	TGTGCCAGCAGCGCCACTCGACAGGCGAGCTCCTACGAGCAGTACTTC	CASSATRQASSYEQYF
NA	NA	16	TRBV25-1	TRBJ1-2	TGTGCCAGCAGTGAATATACCCCTGGAGGGGGGTATGGCTACACCTTC	CASSEYTPGGGYGYTF
TRBD1	NA	14	TRBV2	TRBJ2-5	TGTGCCAGCAGTGTATCAGGGGGCCAAGAGACCCAGTACTTC	CASSVSGGQETQYF
TRBD1	NA	15	TRBV10-3	TRBJ1-4	TGTGCCATCAGTGCCCAGGGACAGAGTAATGAAAAACTGTTTTTT	CAISAQGQSNEKLFF
TRBD1	few	14	TRBV2	TRBJ1-1	TGTGCCAGCAGAGTGACAGGGGACTCCACTGAAGCTTTCTTT	CASRVTGDSTEAFF
NA	NA	14	TRBV29-1	TRBJ2-1	TGCAGCGTTGACGCACCGAGCTCCTACAATGAGCAGTTCTTC	CSVDAPSSYNEQFF
TRBD2	NA	14	TRBV7-2	TRBJ2-3	TGTGCCAGCAGCTTAGGCGGGGGGTCAGATACGCAGTATTTT	CASSLGGGSDTQYF
NA	NA	13	TRBV30	TRBJ2-7	TGTGCCTGGAGTTCAGGGGTTTCCTACGAGCAGTACTTC	CAWSSGVSYEQYF
NA	once	14	TRBV7-2	TRBJ1-2	TGTGCCAGCAGCTTAGGTGGGGGGCGCGTCGGCTACACCTTC	CASSLGGGRVGYTF
NA	NA	12	TRBV5-8	TRBJ2-5	TGTGCCAGCTCTAGCAGCCAAGAGACCCAGTACTTC	CASSSSQETQYF
NA	NA	14	TRBV5-1	TRBJ1-3	TGCGCCAGCAGCTCAGGCGCCTCTGGAAACACCATATATTTT	CASSSGASGNTIYF
TRBD2	NA	16	TRBV6-1	TRBJ2-3	TGTGCCAGCAGTGAAGTAGATAGCGGGGGGAAAGATACGCAGTATTTT	CASSEVDSGGKDTQYF
NA	NA	14	TRBV5-1	TRBJ2-1	TGCGCCAGCAGGGGGGTAGCGGCCTACAATGAGCAGTTCTTC	CASRGVAAYNEQFF
NA	NA	15	TRBV5-1	TRBJ2-1	TGCGCCAGCAGCTTGGAGGGGAGCCTCTACAATGAGCAGTTCTTC	CASSLEGSLYNEQFF
NA	NA	13	TRBV7-2	TRBJ1-1	TGTGCCAGCAGCGCAGTGGTGAACACTGAAGCTTTCTTT	CASSAVVNTEAFF
NA	few	15	TRBV2	TRBJ1-1	TGTGCCAGCAGTGAAGCGAACCGGGGAGGGACTGAAGCTTTCTTT	CASSEANRGGTEAFF